These T cell receptor beta chains were read from a single sample in a study of blood T cells in healthy people across ages. TCRdb fed the 5' RACE reads into MiXCR, producing one record per CDR3 protein. The data contain approximately 850,000 distinct CDR3 sequences, over 45% of them seen just once; the ten biggest clones take up roughly 22%. Sequenced sample: blood. The receptors stem from a young man in good health. CDR3s include the opening cysteine and the closing phenylalanine or tryptophan. D genes are given only for firm matches. Rows give clone size only sometimes, using once, few, many, or a class for an expanded clone.

>.|.|TRBJ1-2|TRBV27
TGTGCCAGCAGTTCTCAAGCAAACTATGGCTACACCTTC
CASSSQANYGYTF
>.|.|TRBJ2-1|TRBV10-3
TGTGCCATCAGGGAGAGGGGGGGAGCCTCCTACAATGAGCAGTTCTTC
CAIRERGGASYNEQFF
>.|.|TRBJ2-4|TRBV20-1
TGCAGTGCCAGACTTACGGACTTAAATAAAGGAACCAAAAACATTCAGTACTTC
CSARLTDLNKGTKNIQYF
>.|.|TRBJ1-5|TRBV12-3/TRBV12-4
TGTGCCAGCAGATTCGGACAGAGCAATCAGCCCCAGCATTTT
CASRFGQSNQPQHF
>.|few|TRBJ1-2|TRBV6-6
TGTGCCAGCAGTAGTGACAGAATCTATGGCTACACCTTC
CASSSDRIYGYTF
>.|.|TRBJ2-7|TRBV7-9
TGTGCCAGCAGCCCCCCAGCCTACGAGCAGTACTTC
CASSPPAYEQYF
>.|.|TRBJ2-7|TRBV5-8
TGTGCCAGCAGAATGGGCCGACCCCCACCCTACGAGCAGTACTTC
CASRMGRPPPYEQYF
>.|.|TRBJ1-1|TRBV30
TGTGCCTGGAGTGTGGGCCGGGGTAGCACTGAAGCTTTCTTT
CAWSVGRGSTEAFF
>.|.|TRBJ2-7|TRBV20-1
TGCAGTGCTAGAGCTGCCGGGGCCCTCGAGCAGTACTTC
CSARAAGALEQYF
>TRBD1|.|TRBJ1-1|TRBV4-1
TGCGCCAGCAGCCAAAGGCCCGGAGGACAGGGGGCGCGCGGCACTGAAGCTTTCTTT
CASSQRPGGQGARGTEAFF
>TRBD1|.|TRBJ2-7|TRBV29-1
TGCAGCGTCACAGGGGGCACAAATTACGAGCAGTACTTC
CSVTGGTNYEQYF
>TRBD2|once|TRBJ2-3|TRBV2
TGTGCCAGCACTAAGCGGGGGGGCCGGAGAGATACGCAGTATTTT
CASTKRGGRRDTQYF
>.|.|TRBJ1-4|TRBV6-5
TGTGCCAGCACTAGCGGCTACAATGAAAAACTGTTTTTT
CASTSGYNEKLFF
>.|few|TRBJ2-7|TRBV28
TGTGCCAGGTGTCCTATAGGGGGTCTCTACGAGCAGTACTTC
CARCPIGGLYEQYF
>.|.|TRBJ2-7|TRBV10-3
TGTGCCATCAGTGCGGGGACCCTCTCCTACGAGCAGTACTTC
CAISAGTLSYEQYF
>TRBD2|.|TRBJ2-5|TRBV5-1
TGCGCCAGCAGCTTGCTTAGCGGGAGAGTTGAAGAGACCCAGTACTTC
CASSLLSGRVEETQYF
>.|few|TRBJ1-2|TRBV12-3/TRBV12-4
TGTGCCAGCACCAGGACAGCCTATGGCTACACCTTC
CASTRTAYGYTF
>.|few|TRBJ1-2|TRBV20-1
TGCAGTGCTAGTTACAGGGAAAACTATGGCTACACCTTC
CSASYRENYGYTF
>.|.|TRBJ2-1|TRBV20-1
TGCAGTGCTAAGAGTGGGTTGAATGAGCAGTTCTTC
CSAKSGLNEQFF
>TRBD2|.|TRBJ2-7|TRBV27
TGTGCCAGCAGAGCTAGCGGGATCTACGAGCAGTACTTC
CASRASGIYEQYF
>.|.|TRBJ2-3|TRBV11-2
TGTGCCAGCAGCGCCCAGATGGCTACGGGTACGCAGTATTTT
CASSAQMATGTQYF
>.|.|TRBJ2-7|TRBV28
TGTGCCAGCAGTCCTCCGGCGGAAGCACCGTACTTC
CASSPPAEAPYF
>.|.|TRBJ1-1|TRBV6-5
TGTGCCAGCAGTTACGGCCCGAGGTTGGGGGCAAACACTGAAGCTTTCTTT
CASSYGPRLGANTEAFF
>TRBD1|few|TRBJ2-5|TRBV28
TGTGCCAGCAGTTTAAATTGGGACAGGGGCTTGAGGACCCAGTACTTC
CASSLNWDRGLRTQYF
>.|few|TRBJ2-5|TRBV7-9
TGTGCCAGCAGCTTTATGGGCCCCCGCGGGAAGACCCAGTACTTC
CASSFMGPRGKTQYF
>TRBD1|.|TRBJ1-2|TRBV7-9
TGTGCCAGCAGCGATACCGGGACAGGTACTAACTATGGCTACACCTTC
CASSDTGTGTNYGYTF
>.|.|TRBJ2-5|TRBV3-1
TGTGCCGGCAGCCACGGGACGGACCATAACAGAGAGCAGTACTTC
CAGSHGTDHNREQYF
>.|.|TRBJ2-5|TRBV29-1
TGCAGCGTTGGTACGGGTAGGGGCGTAGAGACCCAGTACTTC
CSVGTGRGVETQYF
>.|.|TRBJ1-1|TRBV6-6
TGTGCCAGCAGTTACGGCGCGGCGGTGAACACTGAAGCTTTCTTT
CASSYGAAVNTEAFF
>TRBD1|.|TRBJ2-7|TRBV10-3
TGTGCCATCAGACCGGGACAGTCCTCCTACGAGCAGTACTTC
CAIRPGQSSYEQYF
>TRBD2|.|TRBJ2-1|TRBV5-8
TGTGCCAGCAGCTTGGCCGGAGGTAGCGGGGGAGGCTATGAGCAGTTCTTC
CASSLAGGSGGGYEQFF
>TRBD2|.|TRBJ2-4|TRBV20-1
TGCAGTGCTAGGAGCGGCACTAGCGTGGACATTCAGTACTTC
CSARSGTSVDIQYF
>TRBD2|few|TRBJ2-1|TRBV7-2
TGTGCCAGCAGCTTTCGTCACGGGGGGGTAAATGAGCAGTTCTTC
CASSFRHGGVNEQFF
>.|few|TRBJ2-5|TRBV20-1
TGCAGTGCTAGAGTTGGGCTCCGAGAGACCCAGTACTTC
CSARVGLRETQYF
>.|.|TRBJ1-2|TRBV7-2
TGTGCCAGCAGCCCGCCTGGGGCACATGGCTACACCTTC
CASSPPGAHGYTF
>.|.|TRBJ1-1|TRBV29-1
TGCAGCGTTGCCCTCATGAACACTGAAGCTTTCTTT
CSVALMNTEAFF
>.|.|TRBJ1-5|TRBV19
TGTGCCAGTAGTATCGCAACCTCGGGTGAACAGCCCCAGCATTTT
CASSIATSGEQPQHF
>.|few|TRBJ2-5|TRBV3-1
TGTGCCAGCAGCCAAGATGTGAGTCAAGAGACCCAGTACTTC
CASSQDVSQETQYF
>TRBD1|few|TRBJ1-2|TRBV20-1
TGCAGTGCTGACAGGGCTAACTATGGCTACACCTTC
CSADRANYGYTF
>TRBD2|.|TRBJ2-3|TRBV2
TGTGCCAGCAGTGTTAACCCAGCGGGACTGAGCACAGATGCGCAGTATTTT
CASSVNPAGLSTDAQYF
>TRBD2|.|TRBJ2-1|TRBV29-1
TGCAGCGTTGACGGGGCCGCTAGCGGACTATCCTACAATGAGCAGTTCTTC
CSVDGAASGLSYNEQFF
>.|many|TRBJ1-2|TRBV7-2
TGTGCCAGCAGCTCATATAGGACAGCGGATGGCTACACCTTC
CASSSYRTADGYTF
>TRBD2|.|TRBJ2-7|TRBV5-1
TGCGCCAGCAGCTTGGTAGCGGGAGTCGACTCCGAGCAGTACTTC
CASSLVAGVDSEQYF
>.|few|TRBJ2-3|TRBV11-2
TGTGCCAGCAGCTTAATAGGGTCCGCAGGGGGGACTCCAGATACGCAGTATTTT
CASSLIGSAGGTPDTQYF
>.|.|TRBJ1-2|TRBV7-9
TGTGCCAGCAGCTTAGGAGGAGAGGCCTATGGCTACACCTTC
CASSLGGEAYGYTF
>.|.|TRBJ2-1|TRBV2
TGTGCCAGCAGTGAATACGGTGAGCAGTTCTTC
CASSEYGEQFF
>.|.|TRBJ1-4|TRBV28
TGTGCCAGCACCCCCCTCGAAGATGAAAAACTGTTTTTT
CASTPLEDEKLFF
>.|.|TRBJ2-1|TRBV7-2
TGTGCCAGCAGCTTATGGAGAGAGACCCAGTTCTTC
CASSLWRETQFF